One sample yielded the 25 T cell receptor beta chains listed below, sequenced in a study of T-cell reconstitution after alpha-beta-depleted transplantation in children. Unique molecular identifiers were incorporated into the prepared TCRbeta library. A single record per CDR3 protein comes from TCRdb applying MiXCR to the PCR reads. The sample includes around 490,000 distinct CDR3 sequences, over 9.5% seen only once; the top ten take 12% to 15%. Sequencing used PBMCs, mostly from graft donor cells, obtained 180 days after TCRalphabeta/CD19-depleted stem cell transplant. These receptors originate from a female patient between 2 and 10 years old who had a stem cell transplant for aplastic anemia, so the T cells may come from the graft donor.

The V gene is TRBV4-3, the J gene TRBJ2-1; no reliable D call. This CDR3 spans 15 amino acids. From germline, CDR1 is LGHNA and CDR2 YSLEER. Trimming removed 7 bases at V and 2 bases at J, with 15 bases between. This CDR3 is CASTTFHPAYNEQFF. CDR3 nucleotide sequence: TGCGCCAGCACCACGTTCCACCCAGCCTACAATGAGCAGTTCTTC.

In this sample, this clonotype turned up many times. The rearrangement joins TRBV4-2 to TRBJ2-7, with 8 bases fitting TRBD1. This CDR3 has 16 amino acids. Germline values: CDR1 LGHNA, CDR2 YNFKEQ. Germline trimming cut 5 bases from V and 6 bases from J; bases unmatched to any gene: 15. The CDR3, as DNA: TGTGCCAGCAGCTTGATGCAGGGGCAGGGGGCGGGCGAGCAGTACTTC. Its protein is CASSLMQGQGAGEQYF.

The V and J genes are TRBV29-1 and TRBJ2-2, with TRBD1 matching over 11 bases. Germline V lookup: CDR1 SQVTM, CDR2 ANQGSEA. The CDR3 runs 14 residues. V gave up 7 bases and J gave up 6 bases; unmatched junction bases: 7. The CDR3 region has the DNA TGCAGCGCGAGGACAGGGGGCGATCCCGGGGAGCTGTTTTTT. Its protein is CSARTGGDPGELFF.

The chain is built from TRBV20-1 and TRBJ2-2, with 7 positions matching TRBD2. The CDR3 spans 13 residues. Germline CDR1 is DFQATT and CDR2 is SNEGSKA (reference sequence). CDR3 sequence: CSVYSPGGGELFF. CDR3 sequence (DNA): TGCAGCGTTTATAGCCCGGGGGGCGGGGAGCTGTTTTTT.

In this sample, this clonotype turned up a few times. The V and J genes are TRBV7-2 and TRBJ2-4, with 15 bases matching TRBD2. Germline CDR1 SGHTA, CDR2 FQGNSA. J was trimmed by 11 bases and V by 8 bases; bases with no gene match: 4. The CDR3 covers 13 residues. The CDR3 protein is CASGLAGGRVQYF. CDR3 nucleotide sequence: TGTGCCAGCGGACTAGCGGGGGGGCGGGTTCAGTACTTC.

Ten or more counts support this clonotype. The chain's CDR3 is CASSLLRSTTDSEQFF. CDR3 nucleotide sequence: TGTGCCAGCAGTTTGCTAAGGTCGACCACGGACTCGGAGCAGTTCTTC. The gene calls are TRBV27 and TRBJ2-1, with D tentatively TRBD2 (5 bases). Germline values: CDR1 MNHEY, CDR2 SMNVEV (reference sequence). CDR3 length: 16 residues. The ends were cut back, 3 bases at V and 10 bases at J, with 22 bases in the middle.

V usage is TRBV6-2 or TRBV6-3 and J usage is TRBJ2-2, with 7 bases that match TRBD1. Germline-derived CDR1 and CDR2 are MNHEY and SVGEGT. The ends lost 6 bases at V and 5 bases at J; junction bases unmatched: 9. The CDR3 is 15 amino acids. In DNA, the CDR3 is TGTGCCAGCAGGGTTCGACAGGGTCGTACCGGGGAGCTGTTTTTT. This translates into CASRVRQGRTGELFF.

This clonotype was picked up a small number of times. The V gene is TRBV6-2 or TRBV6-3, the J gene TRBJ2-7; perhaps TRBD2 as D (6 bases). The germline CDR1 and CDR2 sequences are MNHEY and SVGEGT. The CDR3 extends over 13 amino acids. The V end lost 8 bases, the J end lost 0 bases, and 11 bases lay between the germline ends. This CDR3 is CASGNGSSYEQYV. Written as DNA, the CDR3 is TGTGCCAGCGGCAACGGGAGCTCCTACGAGCAGTACGTC.

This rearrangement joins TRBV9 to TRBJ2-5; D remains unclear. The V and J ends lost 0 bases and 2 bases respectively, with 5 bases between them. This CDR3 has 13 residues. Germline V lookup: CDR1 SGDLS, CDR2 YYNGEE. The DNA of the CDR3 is TGTGCCAGCAGCGTAGGTATTCAAGAGACCCAGTACTTC. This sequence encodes CASSVGIQETQYF.

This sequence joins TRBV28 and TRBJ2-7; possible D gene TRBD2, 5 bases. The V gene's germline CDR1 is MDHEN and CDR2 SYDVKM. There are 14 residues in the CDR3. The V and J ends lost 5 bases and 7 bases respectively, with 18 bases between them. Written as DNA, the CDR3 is TGTGCCAGCAGTCCCGCGGGCGGGCGGAGTGAGCAGTACTTC. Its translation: CASSPAGGRSEQYF.

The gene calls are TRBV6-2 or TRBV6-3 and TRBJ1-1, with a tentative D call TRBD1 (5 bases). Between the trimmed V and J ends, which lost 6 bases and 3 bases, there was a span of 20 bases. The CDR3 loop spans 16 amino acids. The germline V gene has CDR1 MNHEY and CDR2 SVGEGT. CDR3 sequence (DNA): TGTGCCAGCAGCTACACTTGGGGACGAGGGGACACTGAAGCTTTCTTT. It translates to CASSYTWGRGDTEAFF.

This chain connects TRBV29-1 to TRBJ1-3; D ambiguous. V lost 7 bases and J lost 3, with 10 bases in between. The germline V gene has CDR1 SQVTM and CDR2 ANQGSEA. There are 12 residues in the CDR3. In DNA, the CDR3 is TGCAGCGGAGCGGGAGTTGGAAACACCATATATTTT. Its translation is CSGAGVGNTIYF. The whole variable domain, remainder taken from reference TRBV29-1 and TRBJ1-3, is SAVISQKPSRDICQRGTSLTIQCQVDSQVTMMFWYRQQPGQSLTLIATANQGSEATYESGFVIDKFPISRPNLTFSTLTVSNMSPEDSSIYLCSGAGVGNTIYFGEGSWLTVV.

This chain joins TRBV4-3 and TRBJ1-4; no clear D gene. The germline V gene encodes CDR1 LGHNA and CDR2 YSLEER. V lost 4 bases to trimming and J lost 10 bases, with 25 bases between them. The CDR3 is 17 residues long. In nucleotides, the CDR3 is TGCGCCAGCAGCCGCCGAAGTGGCTCACCCAGTTCAGGAAAACTGTTTTTT. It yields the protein CASSRRSGSPSSGKLFF.

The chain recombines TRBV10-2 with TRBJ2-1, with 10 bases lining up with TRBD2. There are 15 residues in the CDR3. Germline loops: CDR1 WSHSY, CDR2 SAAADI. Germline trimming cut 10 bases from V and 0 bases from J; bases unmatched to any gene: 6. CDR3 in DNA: TGCGCCACCTTGTTAGCGGGAGGCTCCTACAATGAGCAGTTCTTC. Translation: CATLLAGGSYNEQFF.

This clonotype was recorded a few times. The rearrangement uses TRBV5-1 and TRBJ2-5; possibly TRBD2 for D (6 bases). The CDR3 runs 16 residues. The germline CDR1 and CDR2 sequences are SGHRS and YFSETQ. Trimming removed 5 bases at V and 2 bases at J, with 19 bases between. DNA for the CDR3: TGCGCCAGCAGGAAATCTAGCGAACGGGCGCAAGAGACCCAGTACTTC. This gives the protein CASRKSSERAQETQYF.

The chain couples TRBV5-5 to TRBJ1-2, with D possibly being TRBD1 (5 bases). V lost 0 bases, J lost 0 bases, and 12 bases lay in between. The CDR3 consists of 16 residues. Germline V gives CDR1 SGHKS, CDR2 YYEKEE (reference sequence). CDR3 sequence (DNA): TGTGCCAGCAGCTTGGGGCAGGGATGGGCTAACTATGGCTACACCTTC. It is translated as CASSLGQGWANYGYTF.

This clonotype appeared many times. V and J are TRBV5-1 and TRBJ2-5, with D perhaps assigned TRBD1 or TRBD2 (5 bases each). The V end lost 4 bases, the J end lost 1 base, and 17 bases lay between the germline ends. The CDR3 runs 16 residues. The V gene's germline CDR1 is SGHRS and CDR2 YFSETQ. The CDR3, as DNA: TGCGCCAGCAGCGGGGCCGGGACGGTGAGCCAAGAGACCCAGTACTTC. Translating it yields CASSGAGTVSQETQYF.

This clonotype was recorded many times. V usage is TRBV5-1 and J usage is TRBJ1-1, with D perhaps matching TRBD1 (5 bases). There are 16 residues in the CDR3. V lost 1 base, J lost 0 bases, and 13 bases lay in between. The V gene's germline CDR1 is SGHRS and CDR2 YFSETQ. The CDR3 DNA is TGCGCCAGCAGCTTGAGGGACCGAATCATGAACACTGAAGCTTTCTTT. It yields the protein CASSLRDRIMNTEAFF. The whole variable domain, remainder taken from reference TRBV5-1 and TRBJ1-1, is KAGVTQTPRYLIKTRGQQVTLSCSPISGHRSVSWYQQTPGQGLQFLFEYFSETQRNKGNFPGRFSGRQFSNSRSEMNVSTLELGDSALYLCASSLRDRIMNTEAFFGQGTRLTVV.

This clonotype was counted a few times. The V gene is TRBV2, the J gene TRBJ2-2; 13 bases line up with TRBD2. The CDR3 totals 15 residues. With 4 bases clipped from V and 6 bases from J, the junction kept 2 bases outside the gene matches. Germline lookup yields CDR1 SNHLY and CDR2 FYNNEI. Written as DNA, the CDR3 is TGTGCCAGCAGTGGACTAGCGGGAGGAGCCGGGGAGCTGTTTTTT. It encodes CASSGLAGGAGELFF.

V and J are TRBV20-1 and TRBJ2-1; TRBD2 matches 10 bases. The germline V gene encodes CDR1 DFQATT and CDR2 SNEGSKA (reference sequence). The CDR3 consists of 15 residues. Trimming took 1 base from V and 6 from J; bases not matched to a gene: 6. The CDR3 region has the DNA TGCAGTGCTAGAGGCTATAGCGGGAGGCGCAATGAGCAGTTCTTC. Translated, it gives CSARGYSGRRNEQFF.

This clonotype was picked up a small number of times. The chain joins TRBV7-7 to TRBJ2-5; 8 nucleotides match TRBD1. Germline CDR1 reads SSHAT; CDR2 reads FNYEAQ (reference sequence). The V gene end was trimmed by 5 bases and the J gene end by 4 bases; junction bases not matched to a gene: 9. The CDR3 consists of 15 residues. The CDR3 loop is CASSQYRGWGETQYF. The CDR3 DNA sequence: TGTGCCAGCAGCCAATACAGGGGGTGGGGAGAGACCCAGTACTTC.

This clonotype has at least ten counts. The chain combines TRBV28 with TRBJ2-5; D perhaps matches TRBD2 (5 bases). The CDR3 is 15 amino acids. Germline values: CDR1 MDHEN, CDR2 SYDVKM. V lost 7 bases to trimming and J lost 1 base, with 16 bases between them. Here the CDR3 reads CASNILGRAQETQYF. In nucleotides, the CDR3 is TGTGCCAGCAACATCTTAGGGCGGGCCCAAGAGACCCAGTACTTC.

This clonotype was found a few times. The CDR3 protein is CASSQDRPLLTSERYNEQFF. CDR3 nucleotide sequence: TGTGCCAGCAGCCAAGATAGACCCCTTTTGACTAGCGAAAGATACAATGAGCAGTTCTTC. The rearrangement links TRBV3-1 to TRBJ2-1; 8 nucleotides agree with TRBD2. Germline lookup yields CDR1 LGHDT and CDR2 YNNKEL (reference sequence). The CDR3 has 20 residues. Unmatched junction bases numbered 17, after V lost 0 bases and J lost 4 bases.

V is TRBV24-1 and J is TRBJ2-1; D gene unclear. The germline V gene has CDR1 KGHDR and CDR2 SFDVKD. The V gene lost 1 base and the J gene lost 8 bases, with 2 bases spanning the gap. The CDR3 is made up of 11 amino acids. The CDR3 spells CATSDFHEQFF. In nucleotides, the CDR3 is TGTGCCACCAGTGATTTTCATGAGCAGTTCTTC.

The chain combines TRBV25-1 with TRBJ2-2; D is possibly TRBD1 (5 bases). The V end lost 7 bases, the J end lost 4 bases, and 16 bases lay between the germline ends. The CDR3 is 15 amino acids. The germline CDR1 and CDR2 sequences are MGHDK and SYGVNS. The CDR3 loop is CASTPSRGATGELFF. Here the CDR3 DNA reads TGTGCCAGCACCCCCTCACGTGGGGCCACCGGGGAGCTGTTTTTT.